The clone carrying this TCR beta chain appeared a single time. The data are from a study of blood T cell repertoires in COVID-19. Across the whole study: Donors in the United States, Italy and Spain gave samples during acute or convalescent COVID-19. The cDNA or gDNA used as material had been derived from T cells, B-cell-depleted T cells, or PBMCs.

Per the study methods: Nucleated cell counts were estimated from reference gene primer amplification. Using immunoSEQ multiplex PCR, the repertoire was profiled, and TCRdb retains in-frame clones only, with some absent. The V and J calls and the clone size are those of that table, but D and trimming were determined from the DNA. Of about 85,000 clones detected, about 92% appear once; the ten largest clones hold roughly 2%. Germline V CDR1 and CDR2: SGHNT, YYREEE (reference sequence). V was trimmed by 0 bases and J by 9 bases, leaving 13 bases between them. The CDR3 loop spans 15 amino acids. The chain carries TRBV5-4 and TRBJ1-6; possible D gene TRBD1, 6 bases. The origin of this receptor is a man aged 45-65 years with acute or convalescent COVID-19. Sequences were obtained from peripheral blood. CDR3 protein: CASSLEGGRGSPLHF. The CDR3 DNA reads TGTGCCAGCAGCTTGGAGGGGGGGAGAGGTTCACCCCTCCACTTT.